Here is one T cell receptor (beta chain) with its context. Generated by immunoSEQ multiplex PCR, the TCRdb table keeps only in-frame clones and is missing some. Of about 45,000 clones listed, around 82% are singletons. The record originates from a study of blood T cell repertoires in COVID-19. The CDR3 runs to 15 residues. From germline, CDR1 is GTSNPN and CDR2 SVGIG (reference sequence). J lost 3 bases, V lost 1 base, and 4 bases had no gene match. Material: peripheral blood. This chain connects TRBV30 to TRBJ2-3; TRBD2 agrees at 10 bases. This clonotype was obtained from a woman at least 80 years old with acute or convalescent COVID-19. CDR3 coding DNA: TGTGCCTGGAGTGGTGCTAGCGGGAGAACAGATACGCAGTATTTT. Translated: CAWSGASGRTDTQYF.